The T cell receptor beta chain under discussion was sequenced for a study of T cells in Graves' hyperthyroidism and ophthalmopathy. Study results and caveats: From stable hyperthyroidism, ophthalmopathy was separated by a 13 V-J model. Among thyroid clonotypes expanded above 0.001, most also appeared in blood.

The source material, RNA transcripts, was used to amplify TCR beta CDR3 regions. The HTBI primer set served for first-round RT-PCR of the TCR CDR3. Each CDR3 protein is one row after TCRdb ran MiXCR on the multiplex PCR reads. The sample yields 490,000 or so distinct CDR3 sequences, 40% to 50% seen once. The germline gives CDR1 DFQATT, CDR2 SNEGSKA (reference sequence). This CDR3 region has 12 residues. Trimming pared 2 bases from V and 10 bases from J, leaving 9 bases between. In this sample, this clonotype turned up once. The antigen remains undetermined. Any patient presenting with uncontrolled infection, other autoimmune disease, pregnancy or lactation was left out. Diagnosis rested on symptoms, serum thyroxine and TRAb, thyroid ultrasound, and orbital computed tomography.

The TCR comes from an adult woman with Graves' disease, either hyperthyroidism or ophthalmopathy (not recorded which). V gene TRBV20-1 combines with J gene TRBJ1-6, with D possibly matching TRBD1 (5 bases). Material: peripheral blood or thyroid tissue (not recorded which). CDR3 sequence reads: CSARSRGSPLHF. As DNA, the CDR3 is TGCAGTGCTAGAAGCCGGGGGTCACCCCTCCACTTT.